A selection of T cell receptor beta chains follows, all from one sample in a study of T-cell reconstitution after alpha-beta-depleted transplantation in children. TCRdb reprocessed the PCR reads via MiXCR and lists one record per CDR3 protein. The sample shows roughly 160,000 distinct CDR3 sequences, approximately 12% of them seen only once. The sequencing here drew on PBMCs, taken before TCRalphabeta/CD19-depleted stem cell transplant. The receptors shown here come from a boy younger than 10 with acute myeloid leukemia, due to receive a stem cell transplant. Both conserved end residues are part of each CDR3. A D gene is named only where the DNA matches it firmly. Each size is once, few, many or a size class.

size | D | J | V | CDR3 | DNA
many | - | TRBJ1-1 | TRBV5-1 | CASSLAQGALNTEAFF | TGCGCCAGCAGCTTGGCGCAGGGAGCATTGAACACTGAAGCTTTCTTT
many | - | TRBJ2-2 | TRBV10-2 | CASSESIGPNTGELFF | TGCGCCAGCAGTGAGTCTATCGGGCCTAACACCGGGGAGCTGTTTTTT
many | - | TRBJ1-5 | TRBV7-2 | CASSRGTVKNQPQHF | TGTGCCAGCAGCCGCGGGACGGTAAAAAATCAGCCCCAGCATTTT
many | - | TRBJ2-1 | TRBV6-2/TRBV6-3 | CASSTAGESYNEQFF | TGTGCCAGCAGTACTGCAGGGGAGTCCTACAATGAGCAGTTCTTC
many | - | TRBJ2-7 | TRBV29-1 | CSVPGIHEQYF | TGCAGCGTCCCAGGTATCCACGAGCAGTACTTC
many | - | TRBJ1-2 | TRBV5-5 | CASRWVQGDGYTF | TGTGCCAGCAGATGGGTGCAGGGCGACGGCTACACCTTC
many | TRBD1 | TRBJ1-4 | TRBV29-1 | CSVVFAGDRNEKLFF | TGCAGCGTTGTTTTCGCCGGGGACAGGAATGAAAAACTGTTTTTT
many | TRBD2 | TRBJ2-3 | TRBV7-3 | CASGRGTDTQYF | TGTGCCAGCGGGAGGGGCACAGATACGCAGTATTTT
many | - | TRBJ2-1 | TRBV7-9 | CASSLALASYPLF | TGTGCCAGCAGCTTAGCGCTTGCCAGCTATCCCCTCTTC
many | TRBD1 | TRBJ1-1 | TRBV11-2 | CASSLRSFTGTENTEAFF | TGTGCCAGCAGCTTAAGATCATTCACCGGGACAGAGAACACTGAAGCTTTCTTT
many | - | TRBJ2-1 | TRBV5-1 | CASSLGMVNNEQFF | TGCGCCAGCAGCTTGGGTATGGTAAACAATGAGCAGTTCTTC
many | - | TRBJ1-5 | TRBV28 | CASSLNRFGANDQPQHF | TGTGCCAGCAGTTTAAATCGGTTTGGGGCGAACGATCAGCCCCAGCATTTT
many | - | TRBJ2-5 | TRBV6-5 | CASSYGVGEETQYF | TGTGCCAGCAGTTACGGGGTGGGGGAGGAGACCCAGTACTTC
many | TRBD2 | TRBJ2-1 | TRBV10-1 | CASSESTSGSDEQFF | TGCGCCAGCAGTGAGTCGACTAGCGGGAGTGATGAGCAGTTCTTC
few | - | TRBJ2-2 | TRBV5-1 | CASSPQNTGELFF | TGCGCCAGCAGCCCTCAGAACACCGGGGAGCTGTTTTTT
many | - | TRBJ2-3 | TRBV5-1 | CASSPLPGDTQYF | TGCGCCAGCAGCCCCCTACCGGGGGATACGCAGTATTTT
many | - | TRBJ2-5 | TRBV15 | CATSRVQIQETQYF | TGTGCCACCAGCAGAGTTCAAATACAAGAGACCCAGTACTTC
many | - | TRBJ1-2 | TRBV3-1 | CASSQAQALGYTF | TGTGCCAGCAGCCAAGCGCAGGCACTGGGCTACACCTTC
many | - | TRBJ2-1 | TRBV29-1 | CSLWGSHNEQFF | TGCAGCCTATGGGGCAGTCACAATGAGCAGTTCTTC
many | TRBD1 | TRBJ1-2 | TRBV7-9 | CASSEGQSYGYTF | TGTGCCAGCAGCGAGGGACAGTCCTATGGCTACACCTTC
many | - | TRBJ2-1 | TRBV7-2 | CASSLAGGEQFF | TGTGCCAGCAGCTTAGCGGGCGGTGAGCAGTTCTTC
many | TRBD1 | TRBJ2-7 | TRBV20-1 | CSARGDRAQSYEQYF | TGCAGTGCTCGGGGGGACAGGGCCCAAAGCTACGAGCAGTACTTC
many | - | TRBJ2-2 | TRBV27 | CASSIRTDAGELFF | TGTGCCAGCAGTATCCGGACGGACGCCGGGGAGCTGTTTTTT
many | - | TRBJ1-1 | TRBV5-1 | CASSFVGADTEAFF | TGCGCCAGCAGCTTCGTAGGGGCCGACACTGAAGCTTTCTTT
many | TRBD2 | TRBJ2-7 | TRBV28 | CASSFTIPGTSGTRSSYEQYF | TGTGCCAGCAGTTTCACGATACCCGGGACTAGCGGGACAAGGAGCTCCTACGAGCAGTACTTC
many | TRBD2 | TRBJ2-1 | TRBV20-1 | CSARDILAVYNEQFF | TGCAGTGCTAGAGATATCCTAGCGGTATACAATGAGCAGTTCTTC
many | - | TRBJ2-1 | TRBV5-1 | CASSLVSGVHNEQFF | TGCGCCAGCAGCTTGGTATCGGGGGTTCACAATGAGCAGTTCTTC
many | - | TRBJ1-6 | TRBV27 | CASNKTGDEYDNSPLHF | TGTGCCAGCAACAAGACAGGAGACGAGTACGATAATTCACCCCTCCACTTT
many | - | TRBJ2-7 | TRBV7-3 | CASSLKGSDEQYF | TGTGCCAGCAGCCTCAAGGGGAGCGACGAGCAGTACTTC
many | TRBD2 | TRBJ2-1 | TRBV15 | CATSREGRRLAGSGDEQFF | TGTGCCACCAGCAGAGAGGGTAGGCGACTAGCGGGATCCGGCGATGAGCAGTTCTTC
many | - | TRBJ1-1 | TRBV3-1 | CASSQLTNLNTEAFF | TGTGCCAGCAGCCAATTGACAAATTTGAACACTGAAGCTTTCTTT
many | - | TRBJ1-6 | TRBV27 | CASSLSSYSASLHF | TGTGCCAGCAGTTTATCGAGCTACTCGGCGTCCCTCCACTTT
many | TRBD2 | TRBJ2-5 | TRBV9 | CASSEGGRAQETQYF | TGTGCCAGCAGCGAGGGAGGGAGGGCCCAAGAGACCCAGTACTTC
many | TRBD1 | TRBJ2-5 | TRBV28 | CASSLLGQGQETQYF | TGTGCCAGCAGCCTGCTAGGACAGGGGCAAGAGACCCAGTACTTC
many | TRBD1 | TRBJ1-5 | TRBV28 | CASSTTGRGNQPQHF | TGTGCCAGCAGTACGACAGGGAGGGGCAATCAGCCCCAGCATTTT
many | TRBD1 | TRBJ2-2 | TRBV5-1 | CASSLPGQGGTGELFF | TGCGCCAGCAGCCTCCCGGGACAGGGTGGCACCGGGGAGCTGTTTTTT